The T cell receptor (beta chain) described here comes from a study of blood T cell repertoires in COVID-19. Study as a whole: Material from acute and convalescent COVID-19 was sourced from the United States, Italy and Spain. T cells, B-cell-depleted T cells, or PBMCs provided the cDNA or gDNA that served as material.

Trimming took 0 bases from V and 7 from J, leaving 7 bases between them. This CDR3 is built from 13 residues. Per the germline V gene, CDR1 is LGHDT and CDR2 is YNNKEL (reference sequence). Per the original data handling: Amplification from reference gene primers served as the basis for estimated nucleated cell counts. Using immunoSEQ multiplex PCR, the repertoire was profiled, and TCRdb retains in-frame clones only, with some absent. That table gives V, J and clone size, and the DNA gave D and trimming. The sample has about 97,000 clones; 90% are singletons. The chain uses TRBV3-1 (or the pseudogene TRBV3-2) and TRBJ1-3; no clear D. Sequenced: peripheral blood. The sequence derives from a man in his 60s with acute or convalescent COVID-19. The CDR3 sequence: CASSQDLENTIYF. Written as DNA, the CDR3 is TGTGCCAGCAGCCAAGATTTAGAGAACACCATATATTTT.